The clone carrying this T cell receptor (beta chain) was detected many times. Approximately 9.1 milliliters was the volume of peripheral blood drawn from each donor. Total RNA was isolated from each sample in quantities of at least 5.5 micrograms. CDR3 length: 15 amino acids. V was clipped by 1 base and J by 4 bases; unmatched bases: 4. The germline V gene has CDR1 SGHAT and CDR2 FQNNGV. These data originate in a study of blood T cells in healthy people across ages. Study-level background: Template switching recovered approximately one barcoded beta molecule for every two T cells.

Together with a sample-barcoded 5' primer, a J-beta primer mix was included in a second PCR lasting about 6 to 11 cycles. A 12-random-nucleotide template-switch adaptor tagged each cDNA molecule. TCRdb independently ran MiXCR on the 5' RACE reads; one entry per CDR3 protein. This table holds about 650,000 distinct CDR3 sequences, about 50% found once. The receptor's source is a woman aged 80 or older in good health. Sample: blood. The chain carries TRBV11-2 and TRBJ2-7, with 10 nucleotides matching TRBD1. The CDR3: CASSLGQGATYEQYF. The CDR3 DNA reads as TGTGCCAGCAGCTTAGGACAGGGGGCAACGTACGAGCAGTACTTC. Based on the CDR3 plus reference TRBV11-2 and TRBJ2-7, the full variable domain is EAGVAQSPRYKIIEKRQSVAFWCNPISGHATLYWYQQILGQGPKLLIQFQNNGVVDDSQLPKDRFSAERLKGVDSTLKIQPAKLEDSAVYLCASSLGQGATYEQYFGPGTRLTVT.